The 23 T cell receptor beta chains below all came from one sample that was sequenced in a study of beta chain features in type 1 diabetes. Sequencing targeted expressed TCRB transcripts, as all isolated RNA had been reverse transcribed. Clones were sequenced by immunoSEQ multiplex PCR, and TCRdb holds only the in-frame ones, with some missing. The table has about 660,000 clones, about an eighth seen once; the top ten hold roughly 0.04%. Notes on the study in general: People with Type 1 diabetes carried modestly yet significantly shorter TCRB CDR3s in all four CD4+ subsets.

What these receptors recognize is not known. The sample taken for sequencing was naive CD4+ T cells from blood. Receptor source: a man younger than 35 with type 1 diabetes.

This sequence joins TRBV5-1 and TRBJ2-7; weak D call: TRBD2 (5 bases). This CDR3 spans 15 amino acids. Germline CDR1 reads SGHRS; CDR2 reads YFSETQ. V lost 4 bases to trimming and J lost 5 bases, with 19 bases between them. The CDR3 here is CASSEGLSGADEQYF. For the CDR3, the DNA is TGCGCCAGCAGCGAAGGACTCTCCGGTGCGGACGAGCAGTACTTC.

Points on this clone: This sample includes further DNA sequences coding for the same CDR3. The chain carries TRBV28 and TRBJ2-3; no firm D call. The V end lost 2 bases, the J end lost 6 bases, and 12 bases lay between the germline ends. Germline V gives CDR1 MDHEN, CDR2 SYDVKM. The CDR3 loop spans 14 amino acids. The CDR3 DNA reads as TGTGCCAGCAGTTTACGGCTACGTGCCGATACGCAGTATTTT. Residues: CASSLRLRADTQYF.

The chain combines TRBV6-6 with TRBJ1-3; a possible D gene is TRBD1 (6 bases). The V gene lost 2 bases and the J gene lost 2 bases, with 13 bases spanning the gap. Germline-derived CDR1 and CDR2 are MNHNY and SVGAGI (reference sequence). CDR3 length: 16 residues. The DNA of the CDR3 is TGTGCCAGCAGTTACGGGGACATACTGACTGGAAACACCATATATTTT. Protein product: CASSYGDILTGNTIYF.

The rearrangement joins TRBV6-5 to TRBJ2-1, with D perhaps matching TRBD1 or TRBD2 (5 bases each). The V gene's germline CDR1 is MNHEY and CDR2 SVGAGI. The CDR3 consists of 14 residues. Between the trimmed V and J ends, which lost 2 bases and 5 bases, there was a span of 10 bases. Here the CDR3 reads CASSYGGPDNEQFF. For the CDR3, the DNA is TGTGCCAGCAGTTACGGGGGACCCGACAATGAGCAGTTCTTC.

V usage is TRBV15 and J usage is TRBJ2-1, with a tentative D call TRBD1 (6 bases). Per germline, CDR1 LNHNV and CDR2 YYDKDF (reference sequence). The CDR3 sequence is 16 residues long. Deletions cut 0 bases from V and 4 bases from J, with 13 bases between. This CDR3 is CATSRDLIQGYNEQFF. The CDR3 nucleotides are TGTGCCACCAGCAGAGATCTGATCCAGGGGTACAATGAGCAGTTCTTC.

A few counts support this clone. The rearrangement uses TRBV14 and TRBJ2-2; TRBD2 aligns across 8 bases. V gave up 4 bases and J gave up 5 bases; unmatched junction bases: 9. Looked up from germline, CDR1 is SGHDN and CDR2 is FVKESK. This CDR3 is built from 16 residues. CDR3 loop: CASSPRAGGYTGELFF. For the CDR3, the DNA is TGTGCCAGCAGCCCTAGGGCGGGAGGATATACCGGGGAGCTGTTTTTT.

The rearrangement joins TRBV7-3 to TRBJ1-6, with 7 bases aligning to TRBD1. This CDR3 contains 14 residues. Germline V gene sequence: CDR1 SGHTA, CDR2 FQGTGA. With V trimmed by 4 bases and J by 9 bases, 6 bases remained unmatched. This CDR3 reads CASSSTGYGSPLHF. The CDR3 DNA reads TGTGCCAGCAGCTCGACAGGGTATGGTTCACCCCTCCACTTT.

The chain recombines TRBV7-9 with TRBJ2-1, with TRBD1 as a possible D gene (5 bases). CDR3 length equals 19 residues. From germline, CDR1 is SEHNR and CDR2 FQNEAQ (reference sequence). V was trimmed by 2 bases and J by 3 bases, leaving 23 bases between them. The CDR3 sequence is CASSLLYHAGQYIYNEQFF. CDR3 bases: TGTGCCAGCAGCTTATTGTACCACGCAGGGCAGTATATCTACAATGAGCAGTTCTTC.

This clone was detected a few times. The rearrangement joins TRBV30 to TRBJ2-7, with a tentative D call TRBD2 (6 bases). Trimming left V 1 base short and J 3 bases short, with 16 bases between. Germline V gives CDR1 GTSNPN, CDR2 SVGIG (reference sequence). CDR3 length: 15 amino acids. CDR3 coding DNA: TGTGCCTGGAGTGGCTCGCGGGAAAGCGTCTACGAGCAGTACTTC. This translates into CAWSGSRESVYEQYF. The complete variable domain, with remaining parts taken from reference TRBV30 and TRBJ2-7, reads SQTIHQWPATLVQPVGSPLSLECTVEGTSNPNLYWYRQAAGRGLQLLFYSVGIGQISSEVPQNLSASRPQDRQFILSSKKLLLSDSGFYLCAWSGSRESVYEQYFGPGTRLTVT.

The V gene is TRBV7-9, the J gene TRBJ1-4; D is undetermined. V dropped 7 bases and J dropped 10 bases, with 10 bases sitting between them. The CDR3 runs to 11 residues. Germline loops: CDR1 SEHNR, CDR2 FQNEAQ (reference sequence). CDR3 residues: CASTEGVKLFF. The CDR3 DNA reads as TGTGCCAGCACAGAGGGAGTAAAACTGTTTTTT.

This clone was picked up a small number of times. The genes are TRBV5-1 and TRBJ1-2; D possibly corresponds to TRBD1 (5 bases). Germline CDR1 and CDR2: SGHRS and YFSETQ. This CDR3 contains 14 residues. Trimming stripped 0 bases from V and 6 bases from J, with 12 bases between. CDR3 in DNA: TGCGCCAGCAGCTTGGGTGGAGGGGAGAATGGCTACACCTTC. This encodes CASSLGGGENGYTF. The complete variable domain, with remaining parts taken from reference TRBV5-1 and TRBJ1-2, reads KAGVTQTPRYLIKTRGQQVTLSCSPISGHRSVSWYQQTPGQGLQFLFEYFSETQRNKGNFPGRFSGRQFSNSRSEMNVSTLELGDSALYLCASSLGGGENGYTFGSGTRLTVV.

The rearrangement links TRBV7-2 to TRBJ1-1; D uncertain. Trimming removed 5 bases from V and 4 bases from J, with 5 bases in between. The CDR3 consists of 11 residues. CDR1 is SGHTA, CDR2 FQGNSA, per germline. The CDR3 sequence is CASSGFTEAFF. The CDR3 bases are TGTGCCAGCAGCGGATTCACTGAAGCTTTCTTT. Full variable domain (outside the CDR3, taken from reference TRBV7-2 and TRBJ1-1): GAGVSQSPSNKVTEKGKDVELRCDPISGHTALYWYRQSLGQGLEFLIYFQGNSAPDKSGLPSDRFSAERTGGSVSTLTIQRTQQEDSAVYLCASSGFTEAFFGQGTRLTVV.

This clone came up a few times. Its ends do not fully match the called genes, so a read error is possible. The chain employs TRBV15 and TRBJ2-5; no clear D. This CDR3 has 18 amino acids. Germline CDR1 is LNHNV and CDR2 is YYDKDF (reference sequence). As DNA, the CDR3 is TGTGCCACCAGCAGAGGTGGACCAAACGAAGGGTCCCAAGGGACCCAGTACTTC. This gives the protein CATSRGGPNEGSQGTQYF.

The chain combines TRBV2 with TRBJ2-3; D may be TRBD1 (6 bases). The CDR3 loop spans 14 amino acids. CDR1 SNHLY and CDR2 FYNNEI come from the germline V gene. The V end lost 6 bases, the J end lost 3 bases, and 13 bases lay between the germline ends. The chain's CDR3 is CASSQGWETDTQYF. As DNA, the CDR3 is TGTGCCAGCAGCCAGGGGTGGGAGACAGATACGCAGTATTTT.

The table lists this clone with many counts. CDR3 amino acids: CASRLQTGLRTGELFF. The DNA of the CDR3 is TGTGCCAGCAGACTCCAGACAGGGTTACGGACCGGGGAGCTGTTTTTT. The chain has TRBV6-6 and TRBJ2-2; 7 nucleotides line up with TRBD1. The germline V gene encodes CDR1 MNHNY and CDR2 SVGAGI (reference sequence). Unmatched junction bases numbered 12, after V lost 6 bases and J lost 5 bases. The CDR3 covers 16 residues.

This clone was detected only a few times. This rearrangement joins TRBV2 to TRBJ1-2; D gene unclear. This CDR3 has 13 residues. Germline V lookup: CDR1 SNHLY, CDR2 FYNNEI. With 9 bases removed from V and 4 bases from J, the gap between germline ends came to 15 bases. The CDR3, as DNA: TGTGCCAGTCACAGTCAGCTAGCCTATGGCTACACCTTC. The encoded protein is CASHSQLAYGYTF. The full variable domain, completed using reference TRBV2 and TRBJ1-2, is EPEVTQTPSHQVTQMGQEVILRCVPISNHLYFYWYRQILGQKVEFLVSFYNNEISEKSEIFDDQFSVERPDGSNFTLKIRSTKLEDSAMYFCASHSQLAYGYTFGSGTRLTVV.

This clone has more than one count but fewer than ten. The DNA for the CDR3 is TGCGCCAGCAGTATTCTGAGCTCCTACAATGAGCAGTTCTTC. Translating gives CASSILSSYNEQFF. V usage is TRBV5-1 and J usage is TRBJ2-1; D uncertain. The CDR3 sequence is 14 residues long. Trimming removed 5 bases from V and 0 bases from J, with 9 bases in between. CDR1 SGHRS and CDR2 YFSETQ come from the germline V gene.

In nucleotides, the CDR3 is TGTGCCACCAGCAGAGATTCTATTGGAAACGAGCAGTACTTC. This codes for CATSRDSIGNEQYF. The chain employs TRBV15 and TRBJ2-7, with unresolved D. The CDR3 is 14 amino acids. V shed 0 bases and J shed 5 bases, with 11 bases lying between them. The V gene's germline CDR1 is LNHNV and CDR2 YYDKDF (reference sequence).

This clone was counted between two and nine times. The chain uses TRBV6-1 and TRBJ2-1; 10 nucleotides line up with TRBD2. The CDR3 loop spans 16 amino acids. Germline V gene lookup returns CDR1 MNHNS and CDR2 SASEGT. V lost 1 base to trimming and J lost 9 bases; unmatched junction nucleotides: 9. This chain's CDR3 is CASSEEELAGKSEQFF. The CDR3 nucleotides are TGTGCCAGCAGTGAAGAGGAACTAGCGGGGAAGAGTGAGCAGTTCTTC.

V and J are TRBV7-9 and TRBJ2-2, with D possibly called TRBD1 or TRBD2 (5 bases each). The germline CDR1 and CDR2 sequences are SEHNR and FQNEAQ (reference sequence). The CDR3 extends over 16 amino acids. V lost 7 bases and J lost 4, with 19 bases in between. The CDR3 region has the DNA TGTGCCAGCACCCCTCCCCCGGCAGGGACCACCGGGGAGCTGTTTTTT. Protein product: CASTPPPAGTTGELFF. Full variable domain (missing parts from reference TRBV7-9 and TRBJ2-2): DTGVSQNPRHKITKRGQNVTFRCDPISEHNRLYWYRQTLGQGPEFLTYFQNEAQLEKSRLLSDRFSAERPKGSFSTLEIQRTEQGDSAMYLCASTPPPAGTTGELFFGEGSRLTVL.

This clone has a handful of counts. V usage is TRBV4-1 and J usage is TRBJ2-1; the match to TRBD2 covers 9 bases. The CDR3 length is 16 residues. V shed 1 base and J 8 bases; nucleotides not matched to a gene: 9. Germline assignment: CDR1 MGHRA and CDR2 YSYEKL. CDR3 sequence (DNA): TGCGCCAGCAGCCAAGGTAATAGCGGGAGAATGTATGAGCAGTTCTTC. Its protein is CASSQGNSGRMYEQFF.

The gene calls are TRBV18 and TRBJ2-7; TRBD1 matches 7 bases. CDR1 is KGHSH, CDR2 LQKENI, per germline. Germline trimming cut 3 bases from V and 0 bases from J; bases unmatched to any gene: 5. This CDR3 spans 15 amino acids. The CDR3 DNA reads as TGTGCCAGCTCACCTACGACAGGGATCTCCTACGAGCAGTACTTC. This codes for CASSPTTGISYEQYF.

The rearrangement joins TRBV30 to TRBJ1-2; D ambiguous. V shed 0 bases and J shed 7 bases, with 9 bases lying between them. Germline CDR1 GTSNPN, CDR2 SVGIG (reference sequence). The CDR3 has 12 residues. The CDR3 coding sequence is TGTGCCTGGAGTGTACAGACCCTTGGCTACACCTTC. Its protein product is CAWSVQTLGYTF.